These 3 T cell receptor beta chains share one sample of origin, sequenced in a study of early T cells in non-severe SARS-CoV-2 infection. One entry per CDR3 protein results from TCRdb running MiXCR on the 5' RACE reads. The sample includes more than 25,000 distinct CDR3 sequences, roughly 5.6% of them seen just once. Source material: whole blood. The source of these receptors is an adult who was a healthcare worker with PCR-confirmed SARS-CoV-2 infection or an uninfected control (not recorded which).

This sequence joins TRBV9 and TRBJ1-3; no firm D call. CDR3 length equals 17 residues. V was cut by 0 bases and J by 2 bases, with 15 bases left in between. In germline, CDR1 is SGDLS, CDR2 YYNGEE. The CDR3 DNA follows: TGTGCCAGCAGCGTAGTCCCGGCAGAAGAAACTGGAAACACCATATATTTT. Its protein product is CASSVVPAEETGNTIYF. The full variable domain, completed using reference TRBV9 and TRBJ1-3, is DSGVTQTPKHLITATGQRVTLRCSPRSGDLSVYWYQQSLDQGLQFLIQYYNGEERAKGNILERFSAQQFPDLHSELNLSSLELGDSALYFCASSVVPAEETGNTIYFGEGSWLTVV.

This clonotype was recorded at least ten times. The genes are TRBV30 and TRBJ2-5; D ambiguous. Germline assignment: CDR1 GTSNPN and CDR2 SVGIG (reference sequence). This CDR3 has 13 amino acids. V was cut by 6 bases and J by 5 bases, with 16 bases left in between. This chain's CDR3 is CACTPRSAETQYF. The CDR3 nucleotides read TGTGCCTGCACCCCAAGGAGCGCGGAGACCCAGTACTTC.

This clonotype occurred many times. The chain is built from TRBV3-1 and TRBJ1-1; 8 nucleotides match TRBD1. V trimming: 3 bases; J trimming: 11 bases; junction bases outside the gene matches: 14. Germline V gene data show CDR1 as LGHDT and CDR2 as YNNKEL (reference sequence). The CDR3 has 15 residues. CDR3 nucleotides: TGTGCCAGCAGCCATTCCGGACAGGGCCGGTTAAGGGCTTTCTTT. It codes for CASSHSGQGRLRAFF.